This T cell receptor beta chain was retrieved from a study of beta chain features in type 1 diabetes listed by TCRdb under 2018. Broadly, across the study: Mean age, gender distribution, total cell number and subset yield did not differ between patients and healthy donors. A total of 90 million to 130 million sorted cells were examined across all samples, and a strong correlation was observed between cell number per subset and RNA yield. The study compared TCRB repertoires of sorted circulating CD4+ T cell subsets between recently diagnosed type 1 diabetes patients and matched healthy donors. Regulatory and stem cell-like memory subsets were obtained from only 8 patients and roughly 8 healthy donors, while naive and central memory subsets were obtained from all 30 or so donors. On the study overall, not on this receptor specifically: Naive, central memory and regulatory TCRB repertoires appeared to be more similar among patients than among healthy donors. Because cDNA was sequenced instead of genomic DNA, activated cells with high expression could be over-represented, although the groups did not differ in activation or CD3 levels. Shorter templates might have been favored by PCR, but patient and control samples were amplified and corrected together, so both groups would have been affected equally by any skew. Because the HLA sub-analyses included only small numbers of individuals, any influence of HLA type on TCRB rearrangement was left unresolved. Patients with type 1 diabetes made fewer insertions and deleted more nucleotides at VDJ recombination sites, implying thymic rearrangement abnormalities. In all four CD4+ subsets, TCRB CDR3 length was moderately but significantly shorter in type 1 diabetes patients.

CDR1 and CDR2, looked up from the germline V gene (reference sequence), are GTSNPN and SVGIG. V and J are trimmed by 2 bases and 8 bases, and the gene matches miss 8 bases of the junction. From the cysteine through the phenylalanine, the CDR3 covers 13 amino acids. Only CDR3 DNA is held: 39 bases, read in frame from base 1. All of the isolated RNA was reverse transcribed with the High Capacity cDNA Reverse Transcription Kit, so expressed TCRB transcripts were sequenced. Stem cell-like memory T cell samples underwent survey-depth immunoSEQ sequencing, averaging approximately 920,000 total reads per sample. Sorted cells were lysed in RLT buffer, and RNA was extracted using DNase-treated RNeasy Micro or Mini kits according to cell number. Each cell subset was processed on its own to prevent cross-contamination, while patient and healthy donor samples were processed together. TCRB sequences were amplified from cDNA with the immunoSEQ multiplex PCR, producing 87-bp fragments spanning the CDR3 region. Sequencing of the amplicons was performed on the Illumina HiSeq platform. As for the original processing: Synthetic template baselines were used to correct PCR bias computationally, reads within Hamming distance 2 were collapsed together, and singletons that could not be merged were discarded. Reads were aligned against IMGT to assign V, D and J genes, CDR3 length and insertions or deletions at six rearrangement sites. Within each subset, clonotype counts were normalized to the number of sorted cells before true diversity and Gini coefficients were calculated with the tcR R package. The overlap coefficient, calculated on TCRB nucleotide sequences, was used to measure repertoire sharing. TCRdb limited this immuneACCESS table to in-frame rearrangements with V and J called. A share of clones is missing; checked studies link under half to unresolved V genes, and the rest is unexplained. V and J calls and clone size come straight from that table; D and trimming were deduced from the DNA. The sample yields roughly 120,000 clones; under 40% were counted once. The ten largest clonotypes hold roughly 0.064% of the sample.

Each donor gave one peripheral blood draw, roughly 120 mL on average, collected into heparinised tubes. Using a panel that included CD45RO, CCR7, CD25, CD127, CD95 and CD27, naive, central memory, regulatory and stem cell-like memory CD4+ T cells were sorted on a BD FACSAria II. A purity above 95% was achieved for all sorted populations. PBMCs were isolated right away by Lymphoprep density gradient centrifugation and were stained directly, without culture. So that batch effects would be minimized, each experiment stained and sorted samples in pairs, pairing one healthy donor with one patient. This clone was recorded a few times. It lacks a known antigen. No base quality information exists; no much larger clone differs at one position.

The receptor's source is a young woman in good health. The chain uses TRBV30 and TRBJ1-2, with 7 junctional bases fitting TRBD1. Specimen: stem cell memory CD4+ T cells from blood. The cell subset or site label for this specimen denotes: stem cell-like memory CD4+ T cells. In nucleotides, the sequence is TGTGCCTGGAGTCGACAGGGAAGTAGCGGCTACACCTTC. The encoded protein is CAWSRQGSSGYTF.